These T cell receptor beta chains were read from a single sample in a study of shared clonotypes between healthy human individuals. Sequencing used immunoSEQ multiplex PCR; TCRdb keeps in-frame clones, though not all of them. The table shows about 1.1 million clones, with approximately 77% occurring only once. Material for sequencing was memory CD4+ T cells from PBMCs. The receptor set was obtained from a man younger than 35 in good health. Some clones in this sample may be carry-over from other donors' samples. CDR3s include the opening cysteine and the closing phenylalanine or tryptophan. The D gene is left open where the match is weak. The size entry is marked missing in some rows and otherwise reads once, few, many or a size class.

J,V,size,D,CDR3,DNA
TRBJ1-1,TRBV28,.,.,CASSQAYYTEAFF,TGTGCCAGCAGTCAGGCATACTACACTGAAGCTTTCTTT
TRBJ1-1,TRBV7-8,.,.,CASIRVADTEAFF,TGTGCCAGTATCAGGGTGGCAGACACTGAAGCTTTCTTT
TRBJ1-4,TRBV30,.,.,CACQEAGATNEKLFF,TGTGCCTGCCAGGAGGCAGGGGCAACTAATGAAAAACTGTTTTTT
TRBJ2-5,TRBV5-5,once,.,CASSLILTRKKETQYF,TGTGCCAGCAGCCTCATCCTGACTCGAAAGAAAGAGACCCAGTACTTC
TRBJ2-4,TRBV4-3,.,.,CASSQEIYYKNIQYF,TGCGCCAGCAGCCAAGAAATATACTACAAAAACATTCAGTACTTC
TRBJ1-2,TRBV5-4,.,TRBD1,CASSQWGQRYGYTF,TGTGCCAGCAGCCAATGGGGACAGAGATATGGCTACACCTTC
TRBJ1-5,TRBV25-1,.,.,CARPSDGAQPQHF,TGTGCCAGACCTTCGGATGGGGCCCAGCCCCAGCATTTT
TRBJ1-6,TRBV2,few,.,CASSGSINSPLHF,TGTGCCAGCAGTGGTAGTATTAATTCACCCCTCCACTTT
TRBJ2-2,TRBV27,.,TRBD2,CASYRAGATTGELFF,TGTGCCAGCTACCGAGCGGGAGCGACCACCGGGGAGCTGTTTTTT
TRBJ2-1,TRBV27,.,TRBD1,CASRNSGTGEGEQFF,TGTGCCAGCAGAAACTCCGGGACAGGGGAAGGTGAGCAGTTCTTC
TRBJ2-7,TRBV6-1,.,.,CASSESPRGFEQYF,TGTGCCAGCAGTGAATCGCCCCGCGGGTTCGAGCAGTACTTC
TRBJ1-3,TRBV28,few,.,CASSPINRDWNTIYF,TGTGCCAGCAGTCCCATTAACAGGGACTGGAACACCATATATTTT
TRBJ1-2,TRBV10-2,once,.,CASRDRKSPSQGYTF,TGCGCCAGCAGGGACCGCAAGAGCCCCTCGCAAGGCTACACCTTC
TRBJ2-1,TRBV19,.,.,CASSIRSPTGNEQFF,TGTGCCAGTAGTATTCGGAGCCCCACCGGCAATGAGCAGTTCTTC
TRBJ2-7,TRBV5-1,once,TRBD1,CASSLVGTGVYEQYF,TGCGCCAGCAGCTTGGTGGGGACAGGGGTTTACGAGCAGTACTTC
TRBJ2-1,TRBV29-1,few,.,CSVPLQRRYNEQFF,TGCAGCGTGCCACTACAGAGGAGGTACAATGAGCAGTTCTTC
TRBJ1-2,TRBV6-6,.,TRBD1,CASSDRTGGNYGYTF,TGTGCCAGCAGCGACCGGACAGGGGGCAACTATGGCTACACCTTC
TRBJ1-4,TRBV27,.,TRBD1,CASRPGQRGEKLFF,TGTGCCAGCAGACCGGGACAGAGGGGTGAAAAACTGTTTTTT
TRBJ2-7,TRBV15,.,TRBD2,CATSRVLTLAAFSYEQYF,TGTGCCACCAGCAGAGTTCTGACGCTAGCGGCCTTCTCCTACGAGCAGTACTTC
TRBJ2-2,TRBV5-6,.,TRBD2,CASSLQRASGRGWAGELFF,TGTGCCAGCAGCTTGCAGAGGGCTAGCGGGAGAGGTTGGGCCGGGGAGCTGTTTTTT
TRBJ1-1,TRBV29-1,few,.,CAGQNTEAFF,TGCGCGGGACAGAACACTGAAGCTTTCTTT
TRBJ2-1,TRBV15,.,.,CATSRAGASAYNEQFF,TGTGCCACCAGCAGAGCAGGCGCTAGCGCCTACAATGAGCAGTTCTTC
TRBJ1-1,TRBV5-5,.,.,CASSLQQGDAFF,TGTGCCAGCAGCTTACAACAGGGTGACGCTTTCTTT
TRBJ1-4,TRBV7-2,.,.,CASSLGLGFSEKLFF,TGTGCCAGCAGCTTAGGTCTGGGTTTTAGTGAAAAACTGTTTTTT
TRBJ1-5,TRBV2,few,.,CASSDISNQPQHF,TGTGCCAGCTCTGACATCAGCAATCAGCCCCAGCATTTT
TRBJ1-3,TRBV19,few,.,CASTNRQSSGNTIYF,TGTGCCAGTACCAACCGACAGTCCTCTGGAAACACCATATATTTT
TRBJ1-4,TRBV4-1,.,TRBD1,CASSLRQGGNDEKLFF,TGCGCCAGCAGCTTACGACAGGGCGGGAACGATGAAAAACTGTTTTTT
TRBJ2-1,TRBV18,many,TRBD1,CASSYTGTGGYNEQFF,TGTGCCAGCTCATACACCGGGACAGGGGGCTACAATGAGCAGTTCTTC
TRBJ2-7,TRBV19,.,.,CASRGGPRSSYEQYF,TGTGCCAGTAGGGGGGGTCCCCGGAGCTCCTACGAGCAGTACTTC
TRBJ1-2,TRBV10-3,.,TRBD1,CATKAKGQGPGDYGYTF,TGTGCCACCAAGGCAAAGGGACAGGGGCCGGGGGACTATGGCTACACCTTC
TRBJ2-3,TRBV29-1,.,.,CSVGVDTQYF,TGCAGCGTGGGGGTAGATACGCAGTATTTT
TRBJ2-1,TRBV27,.,.,CASSWSVAGHFSYNEQFF,TGTGCCAGCAGTTGGTCCGTTGCGGGACACTTCTCCTACAATGAGCAGTTCTTC
TRBJ2-5,TRBV5-4,.,.,CASSSRRDSSETQYF,TGTGCCAGCAGCTCGCGGCGGGATAGTTCAGAGACCCAGTACTTC
TRBJ1-4,TRBV30,.,TRBD1,CAWNPGQGNNEKLFF,TGTGCCTGGAACCCCGGACAGGGCAATAATGAAAAACTGTTTTTT
TRBJ1-1,TRBV7-2,.,TRBD1,CASSLGTRGRGAFF,TGTGCCAGCAGCTTGGGGACCAGGGGGCGGGGAGCTTTCTTT
TRBJ2-6,TRBV7-3,.,.,CASSLEATGANVLTF,TGTGCCAGCAGCTTAGAGGCTACTGGGGCCAACGTCCTGACTTTC
TRBJ2-7,TRBV4-2,.,TRBD2,CASSPRGRGKTYEQYF,TGTGCCAGCAGCCCCAGAGGGCGGGGGAAAACCTACGAGCAGTACTTC
TRBJ2-3,TRBV6-4,.,TRBD1,CASSDFTGGADTQYF,TGTGCCAGCAGTGACTTTACAGGGGGCGCAGATACGCAGTATTTT
TRBJ2-3,TRBV7-2,once,.,CASSFSSTGRLADTQYF,TGTGCCAGCAGCTTTTCGTCGACGGGACGTTTAGCAGATACGCAGTATTTT
TRBJ1-2,TRBV6-5,.,TRBD1,CASTLTGTGDYGYTF,TGTGCCAGCACCTTGACCGGGACAGGGGACTATGGCTACACCTTC
TRBJ2-1,TRBV9,.,.,CASSHDPNEQFF,TGTGCCAGCAGCCACGACCCGAATGAGCAGTTCTTC
TRBJ1-1,TRBV2,.,.,CATQDPAGNTEAFF,TGTGCCACCCAAGACCCAGCAGGGAACACTGAAGCTTTCTTT
TRBJ1-2,TRBV4-1,.,TRBD1,CASSQTASKGQGDYGYTF,TGCGCCAGCAGCCAAACTGCGAGTAAGGGACAGGGGGACTATGGCTACACCTTC
TRBJ2-7,TRBV7-2,.,TRBD1,CASSRRGQESYEQYF,TGTGCCAGCAGCAGACGGGGACAGGAGTCCTACGAGCAGTACTTC
TRBJ1-2,TRBV5-4,.,.,CASSQGYPGEGGYTF,TGTGCCAGCAGCCAGGGCTATCCAGGGGAAGGCGGCTACACCTTC
TRBJ2-7,TRBV5-4,.,TRBD1,CASSLDRGQYEQYF,TGTGCCAGCAGCTTGGATAGGGGGCAATACGAGCAGTACTTC